This T cell receptor (beta chain) originates from a study of CD8 T cells in ankylosing spondylitis. Whole-study findings and limits: The authors reported significant enrichment of disease-linked clones in matched ankylosing spondylitis synovial fluid.

The CDR3 covers 14 residues. V was shortened by 1 base and J by 4 bases, with 11 bases between the two germline ends. This clonotype was detected only a few times. Its antigen is unknown. MiXCR was run by TCRdb on the 5' RACE reads, yielding one entry per CDR3 protein. Here the sample spans a few hundred thousand distinct CDR3 sequences, 20% to 25% being singletons. This chain joins TRBV12-3 or TRBV12-4 and TRBJ2-7; D not resolved. The sequenced sample was blood, either unsorted or a sorted T cell fraction (not recorded which). The source is a male donor with ankylosing spondylitis or in good health (not recorded which). Here the CDR3 reads CASSLGTQMYEQYF. The CDR3 coding sequence is TGTGCCAGCAGTTTAGGGACCCAAATGTACGAGCAGTACTTC.